Here is one T cell receptor beta chain with its context. These data belong to a study of blood T cell repertoires in COVID-19. As for the study in general: The origin of the acute and convalescent COVID-19 samples was the United States, Italy and Spain.

This table comes from immunoSEQ multiplex PCR, and its TCRdb copy is limited to in-frame clones, with some not included. Found here are 200,000 or so clones, about 88% of them singletons; the top ten hold 3% to 3.5%. The receptor was isolated from a man in his sixties with acute or convalescent COVID-19. The sequencing sample was made of peripheral blood.

The CDR3 sequence: CASSTNRGRVGYTF. The DNA for the CDR3 is TGTGCCAGCAGTACTAACAGGGGGCGCGTTGGCTACACCTTC. The J gene is TRBJ1-2, the V gene TRBV6-5; the match to TRBD1 covers 9 bases. Germline V gene lookup returns CDR1 MNHEY and CDR2 SVGAGI. There are 14 residues in the CDR3. J gave up 7 bases and V 5 bases, and 8 bases lay outside the gene matches.